Shown below are 5 T cell receptor beta chains from a single sample sequenced in a study of blood T cells in healthy people across ages. A sample-barcoded 5' primer and a J-beta primer mix were used in a second PCR of about 7 to 12 cycles. One entry per CDR3 protein results from TCRdb running MiXCR on the 5' RACE reads. The table has some 1.8 million distinct CDR3 sequences, roughly two fifths seen once. The sequenced material came from blood. These TCRs come from a human donor in good health.

A few counts support this clonotype. The V and J genes are TRBV7-2 and TRBJ2-5; D may match TRBD1 or TRBD2 (5 bases each). Germline V gene lookup returns CDR1 SGHTA and CDR2 FQGNSA. The CDR3 is 16 amino acids. The V gene lost 1 base and the J gene lost 3 bases, with 15 bases spanning the gap. The chain's CDR3 is CASSLVGTASEETQYF. As DNA, the CDR3 is TGTGCCAGCAGCTTAGTAGGGACCGCCTCAGAAGAGACCCAGTACTTC.

V usage is TRBV29-1 and J usage is TRBJ2-1, with TRBD1 matching over 7 bases. This CDR3 region has 15 residues. The ends lost 7 bases at V and 0 bases at J; junction bases unmatched: 9. The germline CDR1 and CDR2 sequences are SQVTM and ANQGSEA. The CDR3 here is CSAAMTGSSYNEQFF. The CDR3 nucleotides are TGCAGCGCAGCGATGACAGGGAGCTCCTACAATGAGCAGTTCTTC.

This rearrangement joins TRBV5-4 to TRBJ2-1, with 7 positions matching TRBD2. The V and J ends lost 4 bases and 0 bases, in that order; junction bases with no gene match: 7. From germline, CDR1 is SGHNT and CDR2 YYREEE (reference sequence). CDR3 size: 16 residues. CDR3 region: CASSRDGRSSYNEQFF. Written as DNA, the CDR3 is TGTGCCAGCAGCCGAGACGGGAGGAGCTCCTACAATGAGCAGTTCTTC.

This clonotype was seen a handful of times. The chain recombines TRBV7-7 with TRBJ2-5; weak D call: TRBD1 (6 bases). Germline CDR1 SSHAT, CDR2 FNYEAQ (reference sequence). There are 14 residues in the CDR3. V shed 5 bases and J shed 1 base, with 11 bases lying between them. CDR3 in DNA: TGTGCCAGCAGCGCCACAGGGCTCCAAGAGACCCAGTACTTC. Translated: CASSATGLQETQYF.

As concerns this clonotype: One end of the junction fails to match germline, which may point to a read error. The genes are TRBV5-1 and TRBJ2-5; 7 bases are a match to TRBD1. Near its end, the DNA agrees better with TRBJ2-7, so the J call may be wrong. CDR1 and CDR2 (germline): SGHRS, YFSETQ. The CDR3 is made up of 15 amino acids. This chain's CDR3 is CASGLGQQTSYEQYF. The CDR3 coding sequence is TGCGCCAGCGGCTTGGGACAGCAAACTTCCTACGAGCAGTACTTC.